Shown below are 21 T cell receptor beta chains from a single sample sequenced in a study of patients and donors after allogeneic stem cell transplantation. TCRdb reanalysed the RT-PCR reads using MiXCR and keeps one entry per CDR3 protein. Here the sample spans about 160,000 distinct CDR3 sequences, about 40% being singletons. The sequenced sample consisted of blood, either unsorted or a sorted T cell fraction (not recorded which). All receptors come from a human donor who was either an allogeneic HSCT recipient or a stem cell or donor lymphocyte infusion donor (not recorded which). It is not recorded whose cells these are; they may come from a transplant donor.

The CDR3 is CASSLIGPREKLFF. CDR3 DNA sequence: TGTGCCAGCAGTTTAATTGGGCCCCGTGAAAAACTGTTTTTT. This rearrangement joins TRBV12-3 or TRBV12-4 to TRBJ1-4; D ambiguous. The V end was cut by 2 bases, the J end by 7 bases, with 11 bases between. This CDR3 spans 14 amino acids.

V gene TRBV12-3 or TRBV12-4 combines with J gene TRBJ1-1; tentative D call: TRBD1 (6 bases). CDR3 length equals 14 residues. V lost 5 bases and J lost 5, with 15 bases in between. CDR3 nucleotides: TGTGCCAGCAGTATCGACAGGAGGAGGACTGAAGCTTTCTTT. Translated: CASSIDRRRTEAFF.

This chain links TRBV7-6 with TRBJ1-6; weak D call: TRBD1 (5 bases). The CDR3 consists of 14 residues. V was trimmed by 3 bases and J by 6 bases, leaving 9 bases between them. Germline V gene data show CDR1 as SGHVS and CDR2 as FNYEAQ. The CDR3 region has the DNA TGTGCCAGCAGCTTGGGGGAGGGTAATTCACCCCTCCACTTT. As protein: CASSLGEGNSPLHF.

V usage is TRBV12-3 or TRBV12-4 and J usage is TRBJ2-4; no firm D call. V was pared by 3 bases and J by 7 bases, with 13 bases between. The CDR3 contains 14 residues. The CDR3 region has the DNA TGTGCCAGCAGTTTTTTCGGCAGTTTGAACATTCAGTACTTC. Protein sequence: CASSFFGSLNIQYF.

This clonotype has just a few counts. The chain joins TRBV7-9 to TRBJ1-2, with D maybe TRBD1 (5 bases). The CDR3 totals 15 residues. Germline V gives CDR1 SEHNR, CDR2 FQNEAQ (reference sequence). Deletions cut 5 bases from V and 8 bases from J, with 21 bases between. CDR3 DNA: TGTGCCAGCAGCACTCGGGGCTCTCGATATCAGGGCTACACCTTC. Encoded protein: CASSTRGSRYQGYTF.

This clonotype was detected many times. The junction does not match germline at one end; this may be a read error. The V gene is TRBV5-1, the J gene TRBJ1-6; TRBD1 is a possible D gene (5 bases). CDR3 length: 13 amino acids. Per the germline V gene, CDR1 is SGHRS and CDR2 is YFSETQ. The CDR3 coding sequence is TGTGCCAGCAGCTTAAAGGGGAATTCACCCCTCCACTTT. It is translated as CASSLKGNSPLHF.

The chain has TRBV6-5 and TRBJ2-2; TRBD2 agrees at 12 bases. There are 15 residues in the CDR3. Germline CDR1 is MNHEY and CDR2 is SVGAGI. V lost 4 bases, J lost 8 bases, and 5 bases stayed unmatched. The CDR3 here is CASSSLAGGSGELFF. The CDR3 coding sequence is TGTGCCAGCAGTTCACTAGCGGGGGGATCAGGGGAGCTGTTTTTT.

CDR3 sequence: CASRDRDSGANVLTF. CDR3 coding DNA: TGTGCCAGCAGGGACAGGGACTCTGGGGCCAACGTCCTGACTTTC. The chain has TRBV28 and TRBJ2-6, with 8 nucleotides matching TRBD1. Germline V CDR1 and CDR2: MDHEN, SYDVKM. Trimming at V came to 6 bases and at J to 0 bases, leaving 1 base not matched to a gene. The CDR3 is 15 amino acids.

To note about this clonotype: A much larger clone differs from this one at a single base, so this may be a read error. This chain uses TRBV12-3 or TRBV12-4 with TRBJ2-1; no definite D call. The V and J ends lost 3 bases and 9 bases respectively, with 3 bases between them. The CDR3 is 10 amino acids. The CDR3, as DNA: TGTGCCAGCAGTTTCAGTGAGCAGTTCTTC. It encodes CASSFSEQFF.

This clonotype showed up just a few times. An end of the junction does not agree with germline; a read error may underlie this. The chain employs TRBV10-3 and TRBJ1-5, with D perhaps TRBD1 (5 bases). The germline gives CDR1 ENHRY, CDR2 SYGVKD. The CDR3 is made up of 17 amino acids. The CDR3 spells CAISESGFQGVAQAQHF. As DNA, the CDR3 is TGTGCCATCAGTGAGTCGGGCTTTCAAGGGGTGGCTCAGGCCCAGCATTTT.

This rearrangement joins TRBV28 to TRBJ1-2, with D unclear. The V gene's germline CDR1 is MDHEN and CDR2 SYDVKM. With 5 bases removed from V and 4 bases from J, the gap between germline ends came to 14 bases. The CDR3 spans 14 residues. The CDR3 is CASSLQGPVYGYTF. In DNA, the CDR3 is TGTGCCAGCAGTCTCCAAGGACCGGTCTATGGCTACACCTTC.

The chain carries TRBV12-3 or TRBV12-4 and TRBJ2-3; the D gene could be TRBD1 or TRBD2 (6 bases each). V shed 3 bases and J shed 0 bases, with 19 bases lying between them. This CDR3 is built from 18 residues. CDR3 sequence reads: CASSLILGGTSSTDTQYF. The CDR3 coding sequence is TGTGCCAGCAGTTTGATCTTAGGGGGGACCTCTAGCACAGATACGCAGTATTTT.

The chain combines TRBV7-8 with TRBJ1-5; no firm D call. Germline CDR1 is SGHVS and CDR2 is FQNEAQ. Trimming pared 6 bases from V and 0 bases from J, leaving 12 bases between. The CDR3 contains 15 residues. CDR3 bases: TGTGCCAGCAGGTCCGGCGGCAATAGCAATCAGCCCCAGCATTTT. This translates into CASRSGGNSNQPQHF.

The table lists this clonotype with a count of one. Its ends do not fully match the called genes, so a read error is possible. This sequence joins TRBV6-5 and TRBJ2-1; a possible D gene is TRBD2 (8 bases). Germline V gene data show CDR1 as MNHEY and CDR2 as SVGAGI. This CDR3 contains 16 residues. CDR3 sequence reads: CASSLQGTRRFNKQFF. In DNA, the CDR3 is TGTGCCAGCAGTTTACAGGGGACTAGAAGGTTCAATAAGCAGTTCTTC.

A few counts support this clonotype. Here the CDR3 DNA reads TGCAGTGCTAGATACGGGACAGGGGGCAATCAGCCCCAGCATTTT. Protein product: CSARYGTGGNQPQHF. The gene calls are TRBV20-1 and TRBJ1-5, with 10 bases identical to TRBD1. V was clipped by 2 bases and J by 2 bases; unmatched bases: 3. Germline V gives CDR1 DFQATT, CDR2 SNEGSKA (reference sequence). This CDR3 is 15 amino acids long.

The V and J genes are TRBV6-2 or TRBV6-3 and TRBJ1-2; a possible D gene is TRBD1 (5 bases). The CDR3 has 14 amino acids. V lost 6 bases to trimming and J lost 8 bases, with 19 bases between them. Per the germline V gene, CDR1 is MNHEY and CDR2 is SVGEGT. For the CDR3, the DNA is TGTGCCAGCAGCAAACAACAGGTGGTCGTCGGCTACACCTTC. It yields the protein CASSKQQVVVGYTF.

The chain has TRBV7-2 and TRBJ1-5; 9 bases agree with TRBD1. Germline V lookup: CDR1 SGHTA, CDR2 FQGNSA. This CDR3 is 14 amino acids long. Trimming cost V 5 bases and J 5 bases; bases outside gene matches: 4. CDR3 protein: CASSRQGEYQPQHF. Here the CDR3 DNA reads TGTGCCAGCAGCCGACAGGGGGAATATCAGCCCCAGCATTTT.

The CDR3 reads CASSPQGYYYEQYV. CDR3 DNA: TGTGCCAGCAGCCCCCAGGGGTACTACTACGAGCAGTACGTC. This sequence joins TRBV5-6 and TRBJ2-7, with D possibly being TRBD1 (6 bases). Trimming removed 4 bases at V and 3 bases at J, with 14 bases between. CDR3 length equals 14 residues. The germline V gene encodes CDR1 SGHDT and CDR2 YYEEEE.

The rearrangement links TRBV27 to TRBJ2-1; 12 bases map to TRBD1. The CDR3 is 16 amino acids. Germline CDR1 and CDR2: MNHEY and SMNVEV (reference sequence). V gave up 5 bases and J gave up 8 bases; unmatched junction bases: 10. CDR3 sequence (DNA): TGTGCCAGCAGTCCCCCGGGACAGGGGGCGTCGGATGAGCAGTTCTTC. It specifies CASSPPGQGASDEQFF.

The chain's CDR3 is CASSFPEETQYF. For the CDR3, the DNA is TGTGCCAGCAGCTTTCCCGAAGAGACCCAGTACTTC. The rearrangement uses TRBV5-5 and TRBJ2-5, with no clear D. Trimming stripped 2 bases from V and 3 bases from J, with 5 bases between. Germline CDR1 SGHKS, CDR2 YYEKEE (reference sequence). The CDR3 extends over 12 amino acids.

V and J are TRBV12-3 or TRBV12-4 and TRBJ1-2, with D possibly being TRBD1 (5 bases). V was shortened by 7 bases and J by 1 base, with 19 bases between the two germline ends. CDR3 size: 16 residues. Here the CDR3 reads CASIPGGKYLNYGYTF. The CDR3 DNA is TGTGCCAGCATTCCTGGGGGGAAGTACCTTAACTATGGCTACACCTTC.